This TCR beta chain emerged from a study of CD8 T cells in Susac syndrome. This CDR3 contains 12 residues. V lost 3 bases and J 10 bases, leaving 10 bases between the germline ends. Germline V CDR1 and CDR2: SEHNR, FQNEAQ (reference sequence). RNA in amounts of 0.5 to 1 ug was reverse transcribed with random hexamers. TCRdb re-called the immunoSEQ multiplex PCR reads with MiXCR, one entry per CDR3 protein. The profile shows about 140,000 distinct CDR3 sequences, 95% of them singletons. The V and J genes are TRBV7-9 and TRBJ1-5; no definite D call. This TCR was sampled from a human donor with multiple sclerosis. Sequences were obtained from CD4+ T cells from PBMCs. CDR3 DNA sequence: TGTGCCAGCAGCTTCGGGGAGGAACCCCAGCATTTT. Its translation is CASSFGEEPQHF.